The T cell receptor beta chain described here comes from a study of OX40 agonist ivuxolimab in advanced cancers. For the study at large: Given to patients was ivuxolimab, an agonistic anti-OX40 (CD134) antibody. Cohort: 82.7% men, mean age around 55, aged roughly 23 to 90.

This CDR3 is built from 14 residues. Trimming left V 6 bases short and J 1 base short, with 10 bases between. CDR1 is GTSNPN and CDR2 is SVGIG in the germline V gene (reference sequence). TCRdb keeps only in-frame clones here, not all; method: immunoSEQ multiplex PCR. The table includes around 67,000 clones, 84% detected once. This sequence joins TRBV30 and TRBJ1-6; D gene ambiguous. Sequencing was performed on CD4+ or CD8+ T cells sorted from blood, taken in a trial of the OX40 agonist ivuxolimab. The sequence came from an adult with an advanced solid tumor such as melanoma, head and neck, liver or kidney cancer. The CDR3 loop reads CACRRLSYNSPLHF. CDR3 coding DNA: TGTGCCTGTAGGCGGCTATCCTATAATTCACCCCTCCACTTT.